A selection of T cell receptor beta chains follows, all from one sample in a study of cytomegalovirus exposure and HLA in healthy donors. Data came from immunoSEQ multiplex PCR; TCRdb stores just in-frame clones and leaves some out. The sample includes roughly 260,000 clones, around 87% of them seen just once. The source material was PBMCs. The origin of the receptors is a woman between 18 and 29 years old in good health and CMV-seronegative. CDR3s include the opening cysteine and the closing phenylalanine or tryptophan. The D gene is left open where the match is weak. A clone size is listed for some rows: how often the clone was seen (once, few, many), or a class if it is expanded.

11 - - TRBJ1-1 TRBV20-1 TGCAGTTCAGTATTAAACACTGAAGCTTTCTTT CSSVLNTEAFF
15 TRBD1 - TRBJ2-2 TRBV28 TGTGCCAGCAGCAAGGACAGGGAAGGCACCGGGGAGCTGTTTTTT CASSKDREGTGELFF
13 - - TRBJ2-5 TRBV25-1 TGTGCCAGCAGTGAAACCCCTCGGGAGACCCAGTACTTC CASSETPRETQYF
16 - - TRBJ2-1 TRBV21-1 TGTGCCAGCAGCAAAGGTTCTAGGCCGGACTACAATGAGCAGTTCTTC CASSKGSRPDYNEQFF
15 TRBD2 - TRBJ2-1 TRBV5-1 TGCGCCAGCAGCCTGTACGGGACTAGAGGCGATGAGCAGTTCTTC CASSLYGTRGDEQFF
16 TRBD1 - TRBJ2-6 TRBV14 TGTGCCAGCAGCCACAAGGACAGGGCTGGGGCCAACGTCCTGACTTTC CASSHKDRAGANVLTF
13 - - TRBJ1-2 TRBV6-5 TGTGCCAGCAACACTAGGGGGTTTAACGGCTACACCTTC CASNTRGFNGYTF
13 TRBD2 - TRBJ2-3 TRBV6-1 TGTGCCAGCAGAGTGGGGGGGACAGATACGCAGTATTTT CASRVGGTDTQYF
13 - - TRBJ2-5 TRBV28 TGTGCCAGTACGACAGTTTTCGGAGAGACCCAGTACTTC CASTTVFGETQYF
18 TRBD1 - TRBJ2-2 TRBV30 TGTGCCTGGAGTGCAGGTGGCAGGGGGCGAGGTGGCACCGGGGAGCTGTTTTTT CAWSAGGRGRGGTGELFF
16 - once TRBJ1-1 TRBV25-1 TGTGCCAGCAGTGACGCCGTAACCAGGGGCCGGACTGAAGCTTTCTTT CASSDAVTRGRTEAFF
13 TRBD2 - TRBJ2-1 TRBV14 TGTGCCAGCAGCCAGAGCGGGGGGGAGGAGCAGTTCTTC CASSQSGGEEQFF
18 TRBD1 - TRBJ1-2 TRBV7-9 TGTGCCAGCAGCTTTGCTACCGGGACAGGGGGAGGACTAGGTGGCTACACCTTC CASSFATGTGGGLGGYTF
15 - - TRBJ1-2 TRBV5-4 TGTGCCAGCACCCTGCGGATGGAGTCTAACTATGGCTACACCTTC CASTLRMESNYGYTF
13 TRBD1 - TRBJ2-2 TRBV4-1 TGCGCCACTGGACAGGGTGGGACCGGGGAGCTGTTTTTT CATGQGGTGELFF
16 TRBD2 - TRBJ2-1 TRBV19 TGTGCCAGTAGCGGACTAGCGGGGGGGCGGGACAATGAGCAGTTCTTC CASSGLAGGRDNEQFF
15 TRBD1 once TRBJ2-1 TRBV6-5 TGTGCCAGCAGTTTACAGGGGATAACCTACAATGAGCAGTTCTTC CASSLQGITYNEQFF
14 - - TRBJ1-1 TRBV19 TGTGCCAGTAGTCGAGCGCTCGGGTGGACTGAAGCTTTCTTT CASSRALGWTEAFF
13 TRBD1 - TRBJ1-1 TRBV19 TGTGCCTCAACGGACAGGGGGCGCACTGAAGCTTTCTTT CASTDRGRTEAFF
14 TRBD2 - TRBJ2-7 TRBV7-9 TGTGCCAGCAGCTTATTGGGGGGGTTCTACGAGCAGTACTTC CASSLLGGFYEQYF
13 TRBD1 - TRBJ1-1 TRBV10-2 TGCGCCAGCAAAGGACAGGGGTTATCTGAAGCTTTCTTT CASKGQGLSEAFF
15 - - TRBJ2-2 TRBV5-1 TGCGCCAGCAGCTTAGAGACATCAAACACCGGGGAGCTGTTTTTT CASSLETSNTGELFF
15 TRBD2 - TRBJ2-3 TRBV11-2 TGTGCCAGCAGCTTGGGAGCGGGGGGGACGGATACGCAGTATTTT CASSLGAGGTDTQYF
15 - - TRBJ2-2 TRBV5-1 TGCGCCAGCAGCTTGTTCACATCGAACACCGGGGAGCTGTTTTTT CASSLFTSNTGELFF
13 - - TRBJ2-5 TRBV28 TGTGCCAGCAGTTTTGGGCCAGGGGAGACCCAGTACTTC CASSFGPGETQYF
17 TRBD2 - TRBJ2-1 TRBV7-8 TGTGCCAGCAGCCCCTCGAGTGGGGTAGCGGGGGGTCGTGAGCAGTTCTTC CASSPSSGVAGGREQFF
13 - - TRBJ2-7 TRBV5-4 TGTGCCAGCAGCTCGGACATATCCTACGAGCAGTACTTC CASSSDISYEQYF
15 - - TRBJ1-1 TRBV11-2 TGTGCCAGCAGCTACCCGGCGGGAATGAACACTGAAGCTTTCTTT CASSYPAGMNTEAFF
15 - - TRBJ1-1 TRBV4-1 TGCGCCAGCAGCCAAGTATTGAGGGGAGGCACTGAAGCTTTCTTT CASSQVLRGGTEAFF
15 - - TRBJ1-5 TRBV11-3 TGTGCCAGCAGCTACGACAATAGGTTAAATCAGCCCCAGCATTTT CASSYDNRLNQPQHF
15 - - TRBJ1-2 TRBV9 TGTGCCAGCAGCCCCGGACAGCTAGGAAACTATGGCTACACCTTC CASSPGQLGNYGYTF
16 - - TRBJ2-5 TRBV5-6 TGTGCCAGCAGCTTGGGAGGGGGGGCCTTAGTAGAGACCCAGTACTTC CASSLGGGALVETQYF
14 TRBD1 - TRBJ1-6 TRBV5-1 TGCGCCAGCAGCCCAGGACAGGAAAATTCACCCCTCCACTTT CASSPGQENSPLHF
16 - - TRBJ2-1 TRBV7-7 TGTGCTAGCAGCCCCCCCGGCTTGGGGGGTTACAATGAGCAGTTCTTC CASSPPGLGGYNEQFF
14 - - TRBJ2-5 TRBV30 TGTGCCTGGAGTGTAGGGGGCGGGGAAGAGACCCAGTACTTC CAWSVGGGEETQYF
14 - - TRBJ1-1 TRBV11-2 TGTGCCAGCAGCCCGTGGGGGGGGGACACTGAAGCTTTCTTT CASSPWGGDTEAFF
13 - - TRBJ1-2 TRBV10-1 TGCGCCAGCAGTGCTAATGGCGGCTATGGCTACACCTTC CASSANGGYGYTF
13 - - TRBJ1-1 TRBV6-4 TGTGCCAGCAGTTACAGATTGAACACTGAAGCTTTCTTT CASSYRLNTEAFF
13 - - TRBJ1-5 TRBV15 TGTGCCACAGAGGGTCGAGGCAATCAGCCCCAGCATTTT CATEGRGNQPQHF
19 TRBD1 - TRBJ1-6 TRBV11-2 TGTGCCAGCAGCTTGGATACCGGGACAGGGAGCTCCTATAATTCACCCCTCCACTTT CASSLDTGTGSSYNSPLHF
16 TRBD1 - TRBJ2-3 TRBV28 TGTGCCAGCAGCCAACGACAGGGGTGGACCACAGATACGCAGTATTTT CASSQRQGWTTDTQYF